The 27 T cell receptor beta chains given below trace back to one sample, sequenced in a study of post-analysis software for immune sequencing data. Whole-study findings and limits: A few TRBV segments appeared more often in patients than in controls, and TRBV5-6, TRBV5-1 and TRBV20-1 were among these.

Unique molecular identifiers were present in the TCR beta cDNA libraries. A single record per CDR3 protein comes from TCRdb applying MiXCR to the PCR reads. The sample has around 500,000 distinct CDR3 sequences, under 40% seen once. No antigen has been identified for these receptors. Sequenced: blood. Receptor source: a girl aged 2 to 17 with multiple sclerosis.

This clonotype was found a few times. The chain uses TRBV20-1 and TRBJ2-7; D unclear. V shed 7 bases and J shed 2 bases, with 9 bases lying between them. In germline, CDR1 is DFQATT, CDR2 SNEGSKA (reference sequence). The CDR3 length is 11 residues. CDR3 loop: CSVSEPYEQYF. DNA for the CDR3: TGCAGTGTATCCGAACCCTACGAGCAGTACTTC.

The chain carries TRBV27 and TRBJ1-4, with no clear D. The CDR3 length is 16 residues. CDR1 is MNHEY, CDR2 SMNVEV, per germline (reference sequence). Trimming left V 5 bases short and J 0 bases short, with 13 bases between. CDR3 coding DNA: TGTGCCAGCAGTCCTCAACGATCGGCAACTAATGAAAAACTGTTTTTT. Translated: CASSPQRSATNEKLFF.

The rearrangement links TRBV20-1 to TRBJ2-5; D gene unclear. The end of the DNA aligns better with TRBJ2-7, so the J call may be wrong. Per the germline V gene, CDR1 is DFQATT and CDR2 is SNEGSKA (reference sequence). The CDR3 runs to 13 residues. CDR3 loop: CSATLPGLYEQYF. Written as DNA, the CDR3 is TGCAGTGCTACCCTTCCGGGTCTTTACGAGCAGTACTTC.

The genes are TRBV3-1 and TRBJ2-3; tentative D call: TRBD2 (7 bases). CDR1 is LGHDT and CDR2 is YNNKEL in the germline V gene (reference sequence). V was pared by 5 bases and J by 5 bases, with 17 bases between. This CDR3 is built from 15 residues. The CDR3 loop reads CASSGDGGRRDTQYF. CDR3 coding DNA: TGTGCCAGCAGCGGGGACGGGGGGCGTAGAGATACGCAGTATTTT.

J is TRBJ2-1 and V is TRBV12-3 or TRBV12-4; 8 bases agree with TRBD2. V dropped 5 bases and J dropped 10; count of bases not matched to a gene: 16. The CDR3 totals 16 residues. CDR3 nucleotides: TGTGCCAGCAGTCCTATAGCGGGGCCCTCTGTAAGGGAGCAGTTCTTC. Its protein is CASSPIAGPSVREQFF.

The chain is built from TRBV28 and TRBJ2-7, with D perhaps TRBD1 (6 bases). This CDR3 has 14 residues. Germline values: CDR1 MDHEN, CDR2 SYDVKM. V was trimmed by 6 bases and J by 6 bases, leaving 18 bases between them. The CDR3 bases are TGTGCCAGCAGCTCGGGTGCAGGGGTAGGCGAGCAGTACTTC. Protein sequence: CASSSGAGVGEQYF.

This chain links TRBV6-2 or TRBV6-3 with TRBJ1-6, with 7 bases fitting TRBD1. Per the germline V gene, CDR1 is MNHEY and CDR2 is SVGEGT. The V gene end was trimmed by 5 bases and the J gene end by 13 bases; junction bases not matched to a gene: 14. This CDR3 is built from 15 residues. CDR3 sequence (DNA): TGTGCCAGCAGTCGGACCGGGACAGTAATGGTTCCCCTCCACTTT. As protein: CASSRTGTVMVPLHF.

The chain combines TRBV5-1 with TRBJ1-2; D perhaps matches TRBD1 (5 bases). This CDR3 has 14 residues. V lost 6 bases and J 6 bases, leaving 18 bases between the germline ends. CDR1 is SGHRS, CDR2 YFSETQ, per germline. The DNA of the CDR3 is TGCGCCAGCAAATCCCCCAGGGACGCCCATGGCTACACCTTC. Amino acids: CASKSPRDAHGYTF. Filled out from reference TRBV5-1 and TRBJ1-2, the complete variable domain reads KAGVTQTPRYLIKTRGQQVTLSCSPISGHRSVSWYQQTPGQGLQFLFEYFSETQRNKGNFPGRFSGRQFSNSRSEMNVSTLELGDSALYLCASKSPRDAHGYTFGSGTRLTVV.

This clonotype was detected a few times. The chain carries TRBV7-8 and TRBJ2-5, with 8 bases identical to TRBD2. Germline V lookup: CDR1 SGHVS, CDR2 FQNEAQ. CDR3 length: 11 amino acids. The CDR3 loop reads CSGGTQETQYF. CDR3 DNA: TGTAGCGGGGGAACACAAGAGACCCAGTACTTC.

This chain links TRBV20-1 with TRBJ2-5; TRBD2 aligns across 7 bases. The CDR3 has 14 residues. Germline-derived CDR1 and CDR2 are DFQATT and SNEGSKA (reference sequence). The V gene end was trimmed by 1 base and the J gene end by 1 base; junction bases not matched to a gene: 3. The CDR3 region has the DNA TGCAGTGCTAGAGGGGGGGGAGGCCAAGAGACCCAGTACTTC. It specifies CSARGGGGQETQYF.

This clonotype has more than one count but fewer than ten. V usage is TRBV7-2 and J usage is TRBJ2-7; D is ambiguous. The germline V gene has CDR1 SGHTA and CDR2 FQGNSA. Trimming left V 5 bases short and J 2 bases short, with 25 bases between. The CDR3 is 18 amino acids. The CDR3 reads CASSDHLRLASRAYEQYF. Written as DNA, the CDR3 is TGTGCCAGCAGCGATCATCTTAGACTGGCTAGTCGCGCCTACGAGCAGTACTTC. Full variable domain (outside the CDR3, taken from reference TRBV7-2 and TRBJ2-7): GAGVSQSPSNKVTEKGKDVELRCDPISGHTALYWYRQSLGQGLEFLIYFQGNSAPDKSGLPSDRFSAERTGGSVSTLTIQRTQQEDSAVYLCASSDHLRLASRAYEQYFGPGTRLTVT.

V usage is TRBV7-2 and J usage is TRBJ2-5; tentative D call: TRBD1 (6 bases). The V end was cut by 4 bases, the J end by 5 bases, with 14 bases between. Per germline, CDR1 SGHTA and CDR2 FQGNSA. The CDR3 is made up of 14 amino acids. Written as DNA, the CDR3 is TGTGCCAGCAGCTGGAACAGGGTGATGGAGACCCAGTACTTC. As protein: CASSWNRVMETQYF.

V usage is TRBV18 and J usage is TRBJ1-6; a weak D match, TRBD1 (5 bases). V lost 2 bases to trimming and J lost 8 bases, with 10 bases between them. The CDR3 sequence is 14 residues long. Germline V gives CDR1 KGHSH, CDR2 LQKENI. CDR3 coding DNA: TGTGCCAGCTCACCAGGGGCAGGAGATTCACCCCTCCACTTT. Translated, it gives CASSPGAGDSPLHF.

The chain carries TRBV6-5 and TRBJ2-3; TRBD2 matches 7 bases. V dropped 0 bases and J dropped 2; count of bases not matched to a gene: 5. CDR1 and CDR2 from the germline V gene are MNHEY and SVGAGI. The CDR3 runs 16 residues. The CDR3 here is CASSYSLAVLTDTQYF. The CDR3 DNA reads TGTGCCAGCAGTTACTCTCTAGCGGTTCTCACAGATACGCAGTATTTT.

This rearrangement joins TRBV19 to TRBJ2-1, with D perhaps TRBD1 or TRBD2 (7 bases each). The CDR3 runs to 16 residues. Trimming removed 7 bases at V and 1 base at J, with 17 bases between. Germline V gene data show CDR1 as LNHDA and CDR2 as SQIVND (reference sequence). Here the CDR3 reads CASTPSRGGSYNEQFF. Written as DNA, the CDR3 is TGTGCCAGTACCCCGAGCAGGGGGGGGTCCTACAATGAGCAGTTCTTC. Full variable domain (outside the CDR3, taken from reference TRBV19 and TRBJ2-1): DGGITQSPKYLFRKEGQNVTLSCEQNLNHDAMYWYRQDPGQGLRLIYYSQIVNDFQKGDIAEGYSVSREKKESFPLTVTSAQKNPTAFYLCASTPSRGGSYNEQFFGPGTRLTVL.

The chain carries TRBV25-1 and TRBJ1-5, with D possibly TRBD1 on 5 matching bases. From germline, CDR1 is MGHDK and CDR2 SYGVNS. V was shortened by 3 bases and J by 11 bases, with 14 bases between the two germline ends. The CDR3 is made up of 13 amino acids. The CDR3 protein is CASSDRVGEAQHF. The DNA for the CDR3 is TGTGCCAGCAGTGACCGCGTGGGGGAGGCCCAGCATTTT.

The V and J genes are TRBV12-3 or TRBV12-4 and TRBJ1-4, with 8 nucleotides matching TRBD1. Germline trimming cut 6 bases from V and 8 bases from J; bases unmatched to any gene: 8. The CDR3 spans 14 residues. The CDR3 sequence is CASSPTGGGEKLFF. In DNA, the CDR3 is TGTGCCAGCAGCCCTACAGGGGGTGGCGAAAAACTGTTTTTT.

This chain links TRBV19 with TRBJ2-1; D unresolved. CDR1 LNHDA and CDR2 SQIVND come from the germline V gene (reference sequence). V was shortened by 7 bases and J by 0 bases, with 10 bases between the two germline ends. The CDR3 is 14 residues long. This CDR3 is CASKGVLSYNEQFF. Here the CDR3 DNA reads TGTGCCAGTAAAGGAGTACTCTCCTACAATGAGCAGTTCTTC.

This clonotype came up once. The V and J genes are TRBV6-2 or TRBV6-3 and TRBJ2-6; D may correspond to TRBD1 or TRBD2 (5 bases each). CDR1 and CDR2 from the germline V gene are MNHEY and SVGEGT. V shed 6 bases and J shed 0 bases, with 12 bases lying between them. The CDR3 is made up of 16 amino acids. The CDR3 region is CASSLTGASGANVLTF. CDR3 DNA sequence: TGTGCCAGCAGCCTAACCGGGGCCTCTGGGGCCAACGTCCTGACTTTC.

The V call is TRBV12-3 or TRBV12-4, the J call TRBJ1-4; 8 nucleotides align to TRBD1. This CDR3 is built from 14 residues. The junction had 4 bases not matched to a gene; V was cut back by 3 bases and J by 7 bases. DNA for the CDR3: TGTGCCAGCAGTTTCCAGGGGGCTGCTGAAAAACTGTTTTTT. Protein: CASSFQGAAEKLFF.

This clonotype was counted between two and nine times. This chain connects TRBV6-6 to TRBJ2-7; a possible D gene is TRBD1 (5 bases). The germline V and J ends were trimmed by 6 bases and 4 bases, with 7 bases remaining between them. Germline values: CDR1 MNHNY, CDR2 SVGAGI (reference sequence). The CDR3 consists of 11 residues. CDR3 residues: CASRRQYEQYF. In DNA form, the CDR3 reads TGTGCCAGCAGACGACAGTACGAGCAGTACTTC.

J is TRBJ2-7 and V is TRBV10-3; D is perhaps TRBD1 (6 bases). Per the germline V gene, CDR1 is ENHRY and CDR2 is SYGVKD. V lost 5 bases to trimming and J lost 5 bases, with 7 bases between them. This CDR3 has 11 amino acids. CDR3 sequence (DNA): TGTGCCATCAGTCGGACAGACGAGCAGTACTTC. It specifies CAISRTDEQYF.

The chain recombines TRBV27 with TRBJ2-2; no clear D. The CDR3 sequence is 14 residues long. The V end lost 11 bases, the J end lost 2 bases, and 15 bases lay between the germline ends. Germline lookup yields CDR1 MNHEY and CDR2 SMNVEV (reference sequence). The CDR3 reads CACRSDTNTGELFF. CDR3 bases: TGTGCCTGCCGGTCAGATACCAACACCGGGGAGCTGTTTTTT.

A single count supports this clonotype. The CDR3 here is CASSDRLAGPGGETQYF. In DNA, the CDR3 is TGCGCCAGCAGTGATAGACTAGCGGGCCCTGGAGGGGAGACCCAGTACTTC. The rearrangement joins TRBV10-2 to TRBJ2-7; TRBD2 aligns across 10 bases. The J call may be in error: the DNA end matches TRBJ2-5 better. From germline, CDR1 is WSHSY and CDR2 SAAADI. This CDR3 spans 17 amino acids.

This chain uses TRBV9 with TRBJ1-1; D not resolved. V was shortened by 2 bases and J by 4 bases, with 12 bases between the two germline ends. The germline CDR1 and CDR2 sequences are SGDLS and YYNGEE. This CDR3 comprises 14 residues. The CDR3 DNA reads TGTGCCAGCAGCGTCGAAACCCGGACCACTGAAGCTTTCTTT. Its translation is CASSVETRTTEAFF.

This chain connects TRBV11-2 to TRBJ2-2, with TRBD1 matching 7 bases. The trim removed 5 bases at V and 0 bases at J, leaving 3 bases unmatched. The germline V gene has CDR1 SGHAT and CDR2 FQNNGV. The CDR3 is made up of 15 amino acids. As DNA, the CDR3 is TGTGCCAGCAGCCAGACAGGGACGAACACCGGGGAGCTGTTTTTT. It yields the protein CASSQTGTNTGELFF.

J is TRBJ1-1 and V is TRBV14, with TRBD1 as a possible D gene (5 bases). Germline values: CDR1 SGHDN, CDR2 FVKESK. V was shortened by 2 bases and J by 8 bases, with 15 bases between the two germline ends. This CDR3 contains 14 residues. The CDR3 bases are TGTGCCAGCAGCCAATCTGGGAGCGCAGGGGAAGCTTTCTTT. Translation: CASSQSGSAGEAFF.